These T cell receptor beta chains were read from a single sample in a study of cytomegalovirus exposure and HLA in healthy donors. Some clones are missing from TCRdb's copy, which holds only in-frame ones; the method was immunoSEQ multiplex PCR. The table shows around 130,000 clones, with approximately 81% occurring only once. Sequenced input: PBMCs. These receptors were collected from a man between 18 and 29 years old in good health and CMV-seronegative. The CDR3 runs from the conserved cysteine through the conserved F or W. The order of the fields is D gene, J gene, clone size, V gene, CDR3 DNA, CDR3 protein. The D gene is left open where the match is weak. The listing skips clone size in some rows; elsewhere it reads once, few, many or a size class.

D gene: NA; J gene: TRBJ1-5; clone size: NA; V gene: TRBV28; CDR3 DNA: TGTGCCAGCAGTTTACGACTGTTCGGGCAGCCCCAGCATTTT; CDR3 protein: CASSLRLFGQPQHF
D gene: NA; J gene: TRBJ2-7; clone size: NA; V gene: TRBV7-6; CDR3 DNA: TGTGCCAGCAGCTTAGGGCGGGCGCGGGCCTACGAGCAGTACTTC; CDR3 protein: CASSLGRARAYEQYF
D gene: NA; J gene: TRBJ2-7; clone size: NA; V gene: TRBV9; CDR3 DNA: TGTGCCAGCAGCGTATTGGGCACCTCCTACGAGCAGTACTTC; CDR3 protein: CASSVLGTSYEQYF
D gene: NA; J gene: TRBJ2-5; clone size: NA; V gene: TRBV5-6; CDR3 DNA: TGTGCCAGCAGCTTGCGTTCGGGATGGGAGACCCAGTACTTC; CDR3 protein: CASSLRSGWETQYF
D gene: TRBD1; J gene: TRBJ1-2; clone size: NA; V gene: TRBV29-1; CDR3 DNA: TGCAGCGCCGACGGACAGGGCGGTGGTAACTATGGCTACACCTTC; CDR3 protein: CSADGQGGGNYGYTF
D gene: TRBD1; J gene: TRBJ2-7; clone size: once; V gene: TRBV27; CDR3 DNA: TGTGCCAGCAGTTTATCAGTCGGGACAGGGGCAGTTAACGAGCAGTACTTC; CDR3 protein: CASSLSVGTGAVNEQYF
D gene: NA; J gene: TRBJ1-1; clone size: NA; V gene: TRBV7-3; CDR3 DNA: TGTGCCAGCAGCTTAATACCGGGAATGGGGAGCACTGAAGCTTTCTTT; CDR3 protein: CASSLIPGMGSTEAFF
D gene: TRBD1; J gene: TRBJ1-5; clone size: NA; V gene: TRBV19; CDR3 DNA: TGTGCCAGTAGTACCCGACAGGGCAGCAATCAGCCCCAGCATTTT; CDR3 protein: CASSTRQGSNQPQHF
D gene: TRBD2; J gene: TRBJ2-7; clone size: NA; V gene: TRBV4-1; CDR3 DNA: TGCGCCAGCAGCCAAGACTACGGGACTAGGATGTACGAGCAGTACTTC; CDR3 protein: CASSQDYGTRMYEQYF
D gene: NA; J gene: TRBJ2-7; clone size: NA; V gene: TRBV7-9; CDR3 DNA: TGTGCCAGCAGCTTAGTGGGCTCTCTACCCACGGAGCAGTACTTC; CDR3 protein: CASSLVGSLPTEQYF
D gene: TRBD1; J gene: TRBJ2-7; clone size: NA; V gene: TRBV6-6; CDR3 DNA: TGTGCCAGCAGTTACCGGACAGGGAACAACGAGCAGTACTTC; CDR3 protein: CASSYRTGNNEQYF
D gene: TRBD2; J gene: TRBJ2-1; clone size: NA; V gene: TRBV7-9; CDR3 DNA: TGTGCCAGCAGCCTAGCGGGAGGGCTGACTATGGGGCAGTTCTTC; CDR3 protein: CASSLAGGLTMGQFF
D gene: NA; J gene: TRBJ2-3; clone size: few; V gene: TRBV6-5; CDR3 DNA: TGTGCCAGCAGTACCCCCCGCTCACTCACAGATACGCAGTATTTT; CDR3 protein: CASSTPRSLTDTQYF
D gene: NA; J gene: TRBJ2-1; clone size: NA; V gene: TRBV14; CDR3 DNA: TGTGCCAGCAGCCTCCACGAAGCCTTATACAATGAGCAGTTCTTC; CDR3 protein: CASSLHEALYNEQFF
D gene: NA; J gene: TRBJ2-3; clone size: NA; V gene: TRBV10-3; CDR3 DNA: TGTGCCATCATGCAGGGTAGCACAGATACGCAGTATTTT; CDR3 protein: CAIMQGSTDTQYF
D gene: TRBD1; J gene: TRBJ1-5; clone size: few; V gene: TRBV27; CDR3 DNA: TGTGCCAGCAGCTCGACAGGGGTTTATCAGCCCCAGCATTTT; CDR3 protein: CASSSTGVYQPQHF
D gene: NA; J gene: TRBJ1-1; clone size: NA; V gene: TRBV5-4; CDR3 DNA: TGTGCCAGCAGCTTGATCGGGGGAACCGACACTGAAGCTTTCTTT; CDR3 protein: CASSLIGGTDTEAFF
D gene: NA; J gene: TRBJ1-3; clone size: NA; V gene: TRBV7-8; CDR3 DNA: TGTGCCAGCAGCATGTACTCTGGAAACACCATATATTTT; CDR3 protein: CASSMYSGNTIYF
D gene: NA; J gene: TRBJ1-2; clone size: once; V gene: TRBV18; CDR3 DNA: TGTGCCAGCTCACCCCGACAGAACACTAACTATGGCTACACCTTC; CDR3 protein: CASSPRQNTNYGYTF
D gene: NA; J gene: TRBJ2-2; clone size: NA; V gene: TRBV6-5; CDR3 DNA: TGTGCCAGCAGTTATGCACAATCACACCCAACCGGGGAGCTGTTTTTT; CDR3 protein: CASSYAQSHPTGELFF
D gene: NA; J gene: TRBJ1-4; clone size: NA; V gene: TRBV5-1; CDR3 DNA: TGCGCCAGCAGTCAAGGAGCAACTAATGAAAAACTGTTTTTT; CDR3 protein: CASSQGATNEKLFF
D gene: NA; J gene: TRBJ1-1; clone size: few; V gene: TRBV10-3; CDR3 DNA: TGTGCCATCAGTGATGGGGTAAAACCGACAGACATGAACACTGAAGCTTTCTTT; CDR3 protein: CAISDGVKPTDMNTEAFF
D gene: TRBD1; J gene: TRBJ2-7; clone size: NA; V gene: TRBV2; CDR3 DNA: TGTGCCAGCAGTGAGATTGGTGGGACAGGATCCTACGAGCAGTACTTC; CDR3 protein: CASSEIGGTGSYEQYF
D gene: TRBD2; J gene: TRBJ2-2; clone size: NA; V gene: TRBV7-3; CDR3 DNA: TGTGCCAGCAGCCATGGACTAGCGGGAGGTAGTGGGGAGCTGTTTTTT; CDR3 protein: CASSHGLAGGSGELFF
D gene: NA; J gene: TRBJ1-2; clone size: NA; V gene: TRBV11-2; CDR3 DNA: TGTGCCAGCAGCCAACCCCCGGACAGAACCGCCTATGGCTACACCTTC; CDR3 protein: CASSQPPDRTAYGYTF
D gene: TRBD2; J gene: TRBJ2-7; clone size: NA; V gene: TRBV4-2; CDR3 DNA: TGTGCCAGCAGCTCCGGGACTAGCGGGAGCGAGCAGTACTTC; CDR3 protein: CASSSGTSGSEQYF
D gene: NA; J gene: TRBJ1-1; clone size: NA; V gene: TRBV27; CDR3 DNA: TGTGCCAGCAGTTTAAGGGGGAACACTGAAGCTTTCTTT; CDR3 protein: CASSLRGNTEAFF
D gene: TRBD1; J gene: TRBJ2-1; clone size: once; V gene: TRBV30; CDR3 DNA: TGTGCCTGGGGGATGGGACAGGGTACGGATGAGCAGTTCTTC; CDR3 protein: CAWGMGQGTDEQFF
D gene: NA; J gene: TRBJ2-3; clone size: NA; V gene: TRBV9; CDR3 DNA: TGTGCCACCCCCCGGGCGACGGGACTGGGGGTAGATACGCAGTATTTT; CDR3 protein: CATPRATGLGVDTQYF
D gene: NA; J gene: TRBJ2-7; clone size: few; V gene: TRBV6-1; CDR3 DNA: TGTGCCAGCATAAAACAGGGTTCCTACGAGCAGTACTTC; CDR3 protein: CASIKQGSYEQYF
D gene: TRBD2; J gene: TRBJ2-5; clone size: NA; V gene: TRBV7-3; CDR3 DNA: TGTGCCAGCAGCCAAGGACCCCCTTCGGGGGGCCAAGAGACCCAGTACTTC; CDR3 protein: CASSQGPPSGGQETQYF
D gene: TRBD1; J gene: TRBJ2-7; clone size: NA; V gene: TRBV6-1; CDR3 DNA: TGTGCCAGCAGCTTACAGGGGGGCCCCTACGAGCAGTACTTC; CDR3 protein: CASSLQGGPYEQYF
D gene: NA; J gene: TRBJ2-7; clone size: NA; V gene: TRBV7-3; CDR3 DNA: TGTGCCAGCACCGGGAGTATGGCCTACGAGCAGTACTTC; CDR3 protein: CASTGSMAYEQYF
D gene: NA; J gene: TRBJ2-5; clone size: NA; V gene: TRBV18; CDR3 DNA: TGTGCCAGCTCACCAGGGTATGAGGGAGAGACCCAGTACTTC; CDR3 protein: CASSPGYEGETQYF
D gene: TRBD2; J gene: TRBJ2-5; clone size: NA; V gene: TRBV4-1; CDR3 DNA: TGCGCCAGCAGCCAAGTAACTAGCGGGAGTAGTCGGGAGACCCAGTACTTC; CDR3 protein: CASSQVTSGSSRETQYF
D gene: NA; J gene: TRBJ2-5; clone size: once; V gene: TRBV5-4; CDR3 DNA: TGTGCCAGCAGCTTGTACGGAGTTGGAGAGACCCAGTACTTC; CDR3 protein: CASSLYGVGETQYF
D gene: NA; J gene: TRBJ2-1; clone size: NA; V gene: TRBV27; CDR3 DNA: TGTGCCAGCAGTCGTGGACAGAGCTCAAACAATGAGCAGTTCTTC; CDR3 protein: CASSRGQSSNNEQFF
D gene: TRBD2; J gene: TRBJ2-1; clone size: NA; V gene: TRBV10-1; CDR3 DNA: TGCGCCAGACGTCCCCCCCAGCGGGAGAACAATGAGCAGTTCTTC; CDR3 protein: CARRPPQRENNEQFF
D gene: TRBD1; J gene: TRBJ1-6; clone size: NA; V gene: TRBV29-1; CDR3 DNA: TGCAGCGTACGGGACAGGGGGTCGGATTCACCCCTCCACTTT; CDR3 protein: CSVRDRGSDSPLHF
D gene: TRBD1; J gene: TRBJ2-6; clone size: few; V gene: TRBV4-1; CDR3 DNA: TGCGCCAGCAGCCGTAGTGGACAGGGGGCGAGCGGGGCCAACGTCCTGACTTTC; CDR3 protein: CASSRSGQGASGANVLTF
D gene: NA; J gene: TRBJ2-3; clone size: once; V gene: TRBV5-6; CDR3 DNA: TGTGCCAGCAGCTTGCCGTCTAGCACAGATACGCAGTATTTT; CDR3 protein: CASSLPSSTDTQYF
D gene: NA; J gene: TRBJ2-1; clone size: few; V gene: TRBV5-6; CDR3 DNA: TGTGCCAGCAGCTTGGGCCTCCAAGGCGGCTACAATGAGCAGTTCTTC; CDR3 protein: CASSLGLQGGYNEQFF
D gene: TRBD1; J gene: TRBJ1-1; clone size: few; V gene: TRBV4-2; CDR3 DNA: TGTGCCAGCAGCCAAGTGATGGACAGGATGAACACTGAAGCTTTCTTT; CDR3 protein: CASSQVMDRMNTEAFF
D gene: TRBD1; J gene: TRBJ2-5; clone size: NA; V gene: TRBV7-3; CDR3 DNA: TGTGCCAGCAGCTTAAAGGGGACAGGGGGGACTATATTACAAGAGACCCAGTACTTC; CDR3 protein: CASSLKGTGGTILQETQYF
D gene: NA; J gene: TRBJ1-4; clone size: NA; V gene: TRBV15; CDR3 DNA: TGTGCCACCAGCAGATCCCTAGGGGTGATGGCCGATGAAAAACTGTTTTTT; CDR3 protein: CATSRSLGVMADEKLFF
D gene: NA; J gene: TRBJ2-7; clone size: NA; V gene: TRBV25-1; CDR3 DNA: TGTGCCAGCAGTGACTACTCATACGAGCAGTACTTC; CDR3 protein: CASSDYSYEQYF
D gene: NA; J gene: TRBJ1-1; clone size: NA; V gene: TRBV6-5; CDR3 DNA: TGTGCCAGCAGTTTTTCTGTTAACACTGAAGCTTTCTTT; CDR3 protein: CASSFSVNTEAFF
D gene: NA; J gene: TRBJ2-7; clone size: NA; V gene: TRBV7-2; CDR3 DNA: TGTGCCAGCAGCTTAGTTCGGGGGGCGGGAGCAAAGGACGAGCAGTACTTC; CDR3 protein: CASSLVRGAGAKDEQYF
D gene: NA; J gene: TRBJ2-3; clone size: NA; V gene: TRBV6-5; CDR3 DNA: TGTGCCAGCAGTTACGATCGCGGGATGAGCACAGATACGCAGTATTTT; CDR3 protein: CASSYDRGMSTDTQYF